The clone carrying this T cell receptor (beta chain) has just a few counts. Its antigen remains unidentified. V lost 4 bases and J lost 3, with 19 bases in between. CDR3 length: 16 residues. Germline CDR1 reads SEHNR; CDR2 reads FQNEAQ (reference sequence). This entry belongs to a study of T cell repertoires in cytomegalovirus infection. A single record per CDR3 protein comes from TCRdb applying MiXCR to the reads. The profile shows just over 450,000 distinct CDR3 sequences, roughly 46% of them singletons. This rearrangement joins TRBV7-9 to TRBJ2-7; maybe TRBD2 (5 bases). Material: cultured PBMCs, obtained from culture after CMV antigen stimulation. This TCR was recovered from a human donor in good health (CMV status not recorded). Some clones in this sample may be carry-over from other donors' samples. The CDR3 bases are TGTGCCAGCAGCTCGCGAGGGCCCTCACGTCTCTACGAGCAGTACTTC. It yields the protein CASSSRGPSRLYEQYF.